This T cell receptor (beta chain) originates from a study of technical replicates of blood from several donors. Germline CDR1 and CDR2: ENHRY and SYGVKD. Trimming cost V 0 bases and J 7 bases; bases outside gene matches: 9. This CDR3 contains 16 residues. Some clones are missing from TCRdb's copy, which holds only in-frame ones; the method was immunoSEQ multiplex PCR. In the table there are around 50,000 clones, about 96% of which are singletons. This rearrangement joins TRBV10-3 to TRBJ2-1; 7 bases line up with TRBD2. The receptor was isolated from a human donor in good health. The source material was T cells isolated from PBMCs. CDR3 sequence (DNA): TGTGCCATCAGTGAGTCGGGAGCGGGGTCAAGGAATGAGCAGTTCTTC. It translates to CAISESGAGSRNEQFF.